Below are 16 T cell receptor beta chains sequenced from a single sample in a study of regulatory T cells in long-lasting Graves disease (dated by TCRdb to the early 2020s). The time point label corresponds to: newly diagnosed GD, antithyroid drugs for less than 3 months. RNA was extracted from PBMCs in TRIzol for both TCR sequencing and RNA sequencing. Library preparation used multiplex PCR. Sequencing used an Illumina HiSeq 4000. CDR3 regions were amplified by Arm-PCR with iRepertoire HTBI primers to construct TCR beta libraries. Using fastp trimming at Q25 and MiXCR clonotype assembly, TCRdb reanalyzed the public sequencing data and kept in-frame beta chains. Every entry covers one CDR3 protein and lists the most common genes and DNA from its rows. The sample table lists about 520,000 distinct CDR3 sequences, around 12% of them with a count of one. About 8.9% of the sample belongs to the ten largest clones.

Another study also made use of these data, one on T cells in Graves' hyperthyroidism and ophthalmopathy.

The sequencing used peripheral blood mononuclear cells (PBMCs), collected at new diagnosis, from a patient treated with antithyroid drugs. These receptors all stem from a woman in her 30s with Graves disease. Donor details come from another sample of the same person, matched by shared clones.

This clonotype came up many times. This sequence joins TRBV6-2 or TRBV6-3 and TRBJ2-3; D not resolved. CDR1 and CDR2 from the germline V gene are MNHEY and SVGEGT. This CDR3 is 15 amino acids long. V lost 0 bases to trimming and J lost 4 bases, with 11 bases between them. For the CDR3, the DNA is TGTGCCAGCAGTTACTCGAATGTTCGGGCAGATACGCAGTATTTT. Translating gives CASSYSNVRADTQYF.

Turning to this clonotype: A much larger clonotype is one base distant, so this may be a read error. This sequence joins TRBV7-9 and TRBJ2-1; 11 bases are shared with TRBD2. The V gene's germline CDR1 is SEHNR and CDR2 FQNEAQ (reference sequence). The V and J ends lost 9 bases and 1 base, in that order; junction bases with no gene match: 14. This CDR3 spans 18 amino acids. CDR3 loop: CASSPLGTSGPSYNEQFF. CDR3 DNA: TGTGCCAGTTCCCCCCTGGGGACTAGCGGTCCATCCTACAATGAGCAGTTCTTC.

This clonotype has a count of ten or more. Written as DNA, the CDR3 is TGTGCCAGCAGGGATACAGGGGGCTTCATGAACACTGAAGCTTTCTTT. This encodes CASRDTGGFMNTEAFF. The genes are TRBV25-1 and TRBJ1-1; 9 nucleotides align to TRBD1. J lost 0 bases, V lost 6 bases, and 8 bases had no gene match. This CDR3 contains 16 residues. The germline V gene has CDR1 MGHDK and CDR2 SYGVNS.

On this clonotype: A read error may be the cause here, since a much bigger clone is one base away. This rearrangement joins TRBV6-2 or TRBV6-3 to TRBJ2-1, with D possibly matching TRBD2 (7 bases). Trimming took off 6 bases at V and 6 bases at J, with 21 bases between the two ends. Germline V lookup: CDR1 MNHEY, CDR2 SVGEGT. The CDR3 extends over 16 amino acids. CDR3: CASSGPRGTIGNEQFF. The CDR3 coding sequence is TGTGCCAGCAGCGGACCAAGGGGGACTATCGGCAATGAGCAGTTCTTC.

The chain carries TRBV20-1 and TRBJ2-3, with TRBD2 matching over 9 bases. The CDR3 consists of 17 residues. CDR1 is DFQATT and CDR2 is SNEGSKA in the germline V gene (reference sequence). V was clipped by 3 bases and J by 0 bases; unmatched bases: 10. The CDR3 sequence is CSARGPSGRSSTDTQYF. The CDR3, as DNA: TGCAGTGCTAGGGGCCCCAGCGGGAGGTCTAGCACAGATACGCAGTATTTT.

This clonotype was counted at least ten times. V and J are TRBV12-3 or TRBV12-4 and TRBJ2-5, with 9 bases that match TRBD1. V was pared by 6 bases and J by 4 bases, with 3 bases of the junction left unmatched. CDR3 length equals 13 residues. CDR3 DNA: TGTGCCAGCAGGCGGACAGGGGTAGAGACCCAGTACTTC. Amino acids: CASRRTGVETQYF.

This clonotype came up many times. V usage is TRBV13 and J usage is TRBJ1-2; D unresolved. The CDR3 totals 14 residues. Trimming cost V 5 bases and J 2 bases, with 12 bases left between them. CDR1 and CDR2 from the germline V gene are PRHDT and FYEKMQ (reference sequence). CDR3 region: CASSPDGENYGYTF. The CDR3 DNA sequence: TGTGCCAGCAGCCCGGACGGGGAAAACTATGGCTACACCTTC. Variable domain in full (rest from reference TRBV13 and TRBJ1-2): AAGVIQSPRHLIKEKRETATLKCYPIPRHDTVYWYQQGPGQDPQFLISFYEKMQSDKGSIPDRFSAQQFSDYHSELNMSSLELGDSALYFCASSPDGENYGYTFGSGTRLTVV.

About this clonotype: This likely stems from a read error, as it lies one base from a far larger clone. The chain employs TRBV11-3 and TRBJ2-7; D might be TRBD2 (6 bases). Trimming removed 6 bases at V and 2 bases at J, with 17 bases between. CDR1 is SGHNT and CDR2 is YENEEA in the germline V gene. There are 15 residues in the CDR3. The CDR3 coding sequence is TGTGCCAGCAGTACTAACCCGGCGGGGACCTACGAGCAGTACTTC. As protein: CASSTNPAGTYEQYF.

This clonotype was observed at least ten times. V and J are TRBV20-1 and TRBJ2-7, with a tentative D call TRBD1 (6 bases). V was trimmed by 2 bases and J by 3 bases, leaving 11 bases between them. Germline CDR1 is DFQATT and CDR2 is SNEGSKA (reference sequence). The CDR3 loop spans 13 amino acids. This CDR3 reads CSARYDRRYEQYF. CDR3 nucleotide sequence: TGCAGTGCTAGATATGACAGGCGCTACGAGCAGTACTTC.

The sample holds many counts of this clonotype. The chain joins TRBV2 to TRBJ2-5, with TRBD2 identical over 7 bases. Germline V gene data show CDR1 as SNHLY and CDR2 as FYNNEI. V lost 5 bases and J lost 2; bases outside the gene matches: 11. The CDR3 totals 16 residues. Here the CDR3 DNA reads TGTGCCAGCAGTTACGACTACGCGGGAGCGCAAGAGACCCAGTACTTC. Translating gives CASSYDYAGAQETQYF. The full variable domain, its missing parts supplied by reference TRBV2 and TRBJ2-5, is EPEVTQTPSHQVTQMGQEVILRCVPISNHLYFYWYRQILGQKVEFLVSFYNNEISEKSEIFDDQFSVERPDGSNFTLKIRSTKLEDSAMYFCASSYDYAGAQETQYFGPGTRLLVL.

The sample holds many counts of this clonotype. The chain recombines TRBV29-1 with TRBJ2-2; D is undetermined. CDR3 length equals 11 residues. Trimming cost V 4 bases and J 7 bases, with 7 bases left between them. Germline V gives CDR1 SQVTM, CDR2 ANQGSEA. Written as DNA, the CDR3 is TGCAGCGTTGCGGTGAACGGGGAGCTGTTTTTT. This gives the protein CSVAVNGELFF.

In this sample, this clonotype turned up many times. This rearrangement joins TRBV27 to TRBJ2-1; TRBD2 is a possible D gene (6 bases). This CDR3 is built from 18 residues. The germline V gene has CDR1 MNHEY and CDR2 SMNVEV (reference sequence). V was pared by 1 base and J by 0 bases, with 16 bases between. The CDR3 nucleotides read TGTGCCAGCAGTTTATTGTGGCAGCCGACTAGCTCCTACAATGAGCAGTTCTTC. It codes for CASSLLWQPTSSYNEQFF.

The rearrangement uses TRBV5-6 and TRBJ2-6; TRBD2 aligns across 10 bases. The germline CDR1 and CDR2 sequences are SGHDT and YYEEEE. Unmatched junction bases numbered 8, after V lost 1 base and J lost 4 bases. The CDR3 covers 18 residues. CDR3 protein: CASSLQLAGGLGANVLTF. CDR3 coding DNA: TGTGCCAGCAGCTTGCAATTAGCGGGAGGACTGGGGGCCAACGTCCTGACTTTC.

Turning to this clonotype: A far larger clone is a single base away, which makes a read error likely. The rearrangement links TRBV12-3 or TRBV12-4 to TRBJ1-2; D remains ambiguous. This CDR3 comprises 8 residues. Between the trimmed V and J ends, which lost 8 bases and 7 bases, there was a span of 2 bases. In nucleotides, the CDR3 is TGTGCCAGCGGTGGCTACACCTTC. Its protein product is CASGGYTF.

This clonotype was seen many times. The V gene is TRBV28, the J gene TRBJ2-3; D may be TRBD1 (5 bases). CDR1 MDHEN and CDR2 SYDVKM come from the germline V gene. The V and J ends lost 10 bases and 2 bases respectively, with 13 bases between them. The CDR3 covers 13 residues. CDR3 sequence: CATNRQHTDTQYF. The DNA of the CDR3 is TGTGCCACCAACCGACAGCACACAGATACGCAGTATTTT.

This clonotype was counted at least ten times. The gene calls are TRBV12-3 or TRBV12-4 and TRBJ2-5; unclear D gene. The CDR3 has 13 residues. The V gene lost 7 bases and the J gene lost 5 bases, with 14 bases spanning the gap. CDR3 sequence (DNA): TGTGCCAGCACCCTATGGGCTGAGGAGACCCAGTACTTC. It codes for CASTLWAEETQYF.